The next 28 T cell receptor beta chains were all read from a single sample in a study of blood T cells in healthy people across ages (dated by TCRdb to 2013 to 2016). To prepare the library, 5' RACE was applied. The data were produced on an Illumina HiSeq 2500. A second PCR of roughly 7 to 11 cycles was performed with a sample-barcoded 5' primer and a J-beta primer mix. TCRdb reprocessing: public reads trimmed at Q25 with fastp, clones called with MiXCR, in-frame beta chains kept. When rows share a CDR3 protein, they turn into one entry using the most common DNA and genes. The sample yields 600,000 or so distinct CDR3 sequences; about 28% were counted once. The ten most abundant clones make up around a sixth of the sample. The sample consisted of blood. These receptor sequences come from a woman aged 80 or older in good health.

The table lists this clonotype with a few counts. This chain uses TRBV27 with TRBJ2-2, with D unresolved. Trimming took off 3 bases at V and 1 base at J, with 6 bases between the two ends. This CDR3 is built from 14 residues. Germline CDR1 MNHEY, CDR2 SMNVEV (reference sequence). This CDR3 reads CASSFRRNTGELFF. In DNA, the CDR3 is TGTGCCAGCAGTTTTAGGCGGAACACCGGGGAGCTGTTTTTT.

Ten or more counts support this clonotype. The rearrangement links TRBV7-2 to TRBJ2-1; the D is unclear. V was pared by 1 base and J by 8 bases, with 12 bases between. The CDR3 consists of 14 residues. Looked up from germline, CDR1 is SGHTA and CDR2 is FQGNSA. CDR3: CASSLGSRLDEQFF. CDR3 in DNA: TGTGCCAGCAGCTTAGGATCCAGGCTAGATGAGCAGTTCTTC.

This clonotype was seen more than once but under ten times. This rearrangement joins TRBV7-9 to TRBJ1-2, with a weak D call TRBD1 (5 bases). Germline lookup yields CDR1 SEHNR and CDR2 FQNEAQ (reference sequence). The CDR3 consists of 16 residues. V lost 5 bases, J lost 7 bases, and 23 bases lay in between. CDR3 in DNA: TGTGCCAGCAGCCCGAGCGGAGAAGCAGGGTGTCGTGGCTACACCTTC. It codes for CASSPSGEAGCRGYTF. Filled out from reference TRBV7-9 and TRBJ1-2, the complete variable domain reads DTGVSQNPRHKITKRGQNVTFRCDPISEHNRLYWYRQTLGQGPEFLTYFQNEAQLEKSRLLSDRFSAERPKGSFSTLEIQRTEQGDSAMYLCASSPSGEAGCRGYTFGSGTRLTVV.

This clonotype came up many times. V gene TRBV6-2 or TRBV6-3 combines with J gene TRBJ2-7; D remains unclear. CDR3 length: 15 amino acids. The V gene lost 0 bases and the J gene lost 0 bases, with 9 bases spanning the gap. The germline V gene encodes CDR1 MNHEY and CDR2 SVGEGT. CDR3 loop: CASSYSRLISYEQYF. For the CDR3, the DNA is TGTGCCAGCAGTTACTCGAGGCTGATCTCCTACGAGCAGTACTTC.

Of note for this clonotype: Compared with germline, one end of the junction differs, possibly owing to a read error. The chain employs TRBV12-3 or TRBV12-4 and TRBJ2-7; D remains unclear. This CDR3 contains 15 residues. The CDR3 DNA sequence: TGTACCAGCAGTACCCGGGTTTTTGGGTACAATGAGCAGTACTTC. It codes for CTSSTRVFGYNEQYF.

This clonotype has only a few counts. Just one base apart from a much larger clone, this may be a read error. The V and J genes are TRBV5-6 and TRBJ1-1; 9 nucleotides line up with TRBD1. CDR3 length equals 17 residues. Germline loops: CDR1 SGHDT, CDR2 YYEEEE. The CDR3 DNA reads as TGTGCCAGCGGCTTGCGTGGGACAGGGCATATGAACACTGAAGCTTTCTTT. Protein: CASGLRGTGHMNTEAFF.

This clonotype was detected a few times. This CDR3 reads CSARETGSNYGYTF. The CDR3 region has the DNA TGCAGTGCTAGGGAGACAGGGTCTAACTATGGCTACACCTTC. The J gene is TRBJ1-2, the V gene TRBV20-1; 7 bases are a match to TRBD1. The CDR3 spans 14 residues. J lost 0 bases, V lost 3 bases, and 4 bases had no gene match. Germline V gives CDR1 DFQATT, CDR2 SNEGSKA (reference sequence).

This clonotype was recorded at least ten times. A read error may explain this, as a much larger clone is one base away. V is TRBV30 and J is TRBJ2-7; D is uncertain. The length of the CDR3 is 14 residues. The germline V gene encodes CDR1 GTSNPN and CDR2 SVGIG (reference sequence). V lost 2 bases, J lost 1 base, and 12 bases lay in between. The CDR3 loop reads CAWSCSERSYEQYF. CDR3 in DNA: TGTGCCTGGAGTTGCAGTGAACGGTCCTACGAGCAGTACTTC.

This chain uses TRBV28 with TRBJ2-1; TRBD2 is a possible D gene (5 bases). Germline-derived CDR1 and CDR2 are MDHEN and SYDVKM. Between the trimmed V and J ends, which lost 6 bases and 0 bases, there was a span of 12 bases. CDR3 size: 15 residues. CDR3 loop: CASRLGGFSYNEQFF. CDR3 nucleotides: TGTGCCAGCAGGTTGGGCGGGTTCTCCTACAATGAGCAGTTCTTC.

In the case of this clonotype: This clone may be a read error of a much larger clone one base away. This chain links TRBV4-1 with TRBJ1-2, with D unclear. The CDR3 is 16 amino acids. Germline loops: CDR1 MGHRA, CDR2 YSYEKL. This CDR3 is CACSQDVEGTNYGYTF. Here the CDR3 DNA reads TGCGCCTGCAGCCAAGATGTAGAGGGAACTAACTATGGCTACACCTTC.

The J gene is TRBJ1-4, the V gene TRBV27, with TRBD1 as a possible D gene (5 bases). V gave up 5 bases and J gave up 6 bases, with 13 bases separating them. CDR1 is MNHEY and CDR2 is SMNVEV in the germline V gene (reference sequence). CDR3 length: 14 amino acids. The CDR3 region has the DNA TGTGCCAGCAGTACGGGACCGTTAGATGAAAAACTGTTTTTT. Translated: CASSTGPLDEKLFF.

There are a few counts of this clonotype. The chain uses TRBV18 and TRBJ1-1; 8 bases align to TRBD1. J was trimmed by 4 bases and V by 2 bases; bases with no gene match: 3. CDR1 and CDR2 from the germline V gene are KGHSH and LQKENI. The CDR3 runs to 14 residues. CDR3 DNA sequence: TGTGCCAGCTCACCAGACGGACAGGGCACTGAAGCTTTCTTT. The encoded protein is CASSPDGQGTEAFF.

This clonotype was seen many times. The rearrangement links TRBV7-6 to TRBJ2-1; 12 nucleotides align to TRBD2. The germline V gene has CDR1 SGHVS and CDR2 FNYEAQ. V was pared by 1 base and J by 8 bases, with 9 bases of the junction left unmatched. CDR3 length: 17 amino acids. CDR3 nucleotide sequence: TGTGCCAGCAGCTTAGGCCCTAGCGGGGGGGCTCGGGATGAGCAGTTCTTC. Protein: CASSLGPSGGARDEQFF.

This clonotype was observed a handful of times. The chain couples TRBV6-1 to TRBJ1-6; D is undetermined. The CDR3 is made up of 15 amino acids. Looked up from germline, CDR1 is MNHNS and CDR2 is SASEGT. Between the trimmed V and J ends, which lost 4 bases and 7 bases, there was a span of 14 bases. CDR3 DNA sequence: TGTGCCAGCAGTGGGGATGAACGCCCGAATTCACCCCTCCACTTT. It specifies CASSGDERPNSPLHF.

Details on this clonotype: It may be a read error: a sequence one base away is much more abundant. The genes are TRBV5-1 and TRBJ2-4; D gene uncertain. TRBJ2-5 matches the DNA end more closely, so the J call is doubtful. This CDR3 region has 13 residues. The germline CDR1 and CDR2 sequences are SGHRS and YFSETQ. CDR3 protein: CASSFGPWETQYF. CDR3 bases: TGCGCCAGCAGCTTCGGACCTTGGGAGACCCAGTACTTC.

Note on this clonotype: This may be a read error: a much more frequent sequence differs by one nucleotide. V gene TRBV4-2 combines with J gene TRBJ2-6; D possibly corresponds to TRBD1 (5 bases). The germline V gene has CDR1 LGHNA and CDR2 YNFKEQ. This CDR3 has 16 amino acids. CDR3 sequence reads: CASSQDWVSGASVLTF. In nucleotides, the CDR3 is TGTGCCAGCAGCCAAGACTGGGTCTCTGGGGCCAGCGTCCTGACTTTC.

This clonotype showed up many times. The genes are TRBV7-9 and TRBJ1-6; TRBD1 agrees at 9 bases. Trimming took 9 bases from V and 5 from J; bases not matched to a gene: 5. This CDR3 region has 14 residues. CDR1 and CDR2 (germline): SEHNR, FQNEAQ (reference sequence). As DNA, the CDR3 is TGTGCCAGTGCGCGGACAGGGGATAATTCACCCCTCCACTTT. Translating gives CASARTGDNSPLHF.

V usage is TRBV20-1 and J usage is TRBJ1-2; D is perhaps TRBD1 (6 bases). This CDR3 is 13 amino acids long. The germline V gene has CDR1 DFQATT and CDR2 SNEGSKA (reference sequence). The germline V and J ends were trimmed by 4 bases and 1 base, with 10 bases remaining between them. The CDR3 DNA sequence: TGCAGTGCTACGGCAGGGGATAACTATGGCTACACCTTC. The encoded protein is CSATAGDNYGYTF.

There are many counts of this clonotype. The rearrangement links TRBV2 to TRBJ1-5, with D unclear. V was clipped by 3 bases and J by 0 bases, with 6 bases between them. The CDR3 spans 14 residues. The germline V gene has CDR1 SNHLY and CDR2 FYNNEI. CDR3 sequence: CASSDLFSNQPQHF. CDR3 nucleotides: TGTGCCAGCAGTGACCTATTTAGCAATCAGCCCCAGCATTTT.

This chain links TRBV6-5 with TRBJ2-4; D possibly matches TRBD1 or TRBD2 (5 bases each). The germline V gene encodes CDR1 MNHEY and CDR2 SVGAGI. V was shortened by 2 bases and J by 5 bases, with 10 bases between the two germline ends. The CDR3 sequence is 14 residues long. Written as DNA, the CDR3 is TGTGCCAGCAGTTACCGGGGCCGAGAAAACATTCAGTACTTC. Protein sequence: CASSYRGRENIQYF.

Regarding this clonotype: Just one base apart from a much larger clone, this may be a read error. The genes are TRBV7-9 and TRBJ1-2, with D tentatively TRBD1 (6 bases). The CDR3 length is 14 residues. Germline values: CDR1 SEHNR, CDR2 FQNEAQ (reference sequence). The CDR3 reads CASSKEQGWNGCTF. The CDR3 bases are TGTGCCAGCAGCAAAGAACAGGGTTGGAATGGCTGCACCTTC.

Of note for this clonotype: Likely a read error: the CDR3 ends without its conserved phenylalanine or tryptophan. V and J are TRBV7-2 and TRBJ2-3; 7 bases agree with TRBD2. The CDR3 spans 17 residues. Germline CDR1 SGHTA, CDR2 FQGNSA. V shed 2 bases, J shed 6 bases, and the junction held 14 bases outside the gene matches. The CDR3 DNA reads as TGTGCCAGCAGCTTAATCACAGCTAGCGGACTGACGGATACGCAGTATTTG. It translates to CASSLITASGLTDTQYL.

As for this clonotype: A much larger clonotype is one base distant, so this may be a read error. The chain recombines TRBV20-1 with TRBJ2-3; tentatively, D is TRBD2 (5 bases). Germline-derived CDR1 and CDR2 are DFQATT and SNEGSKA (reference sequence). V lost 7 bases, J lost 5 bases, and 13 bases lay in between. The CDR3 is made up of 12 amino acids. Here the CDR3 DNA reads TGCAGTGGAGGGCTAGCAGTAGATACGCAGTATTTT. Amino acid sequence: CSGGLAVDTQYF.

This clonotype has a count of ten or more. CDR3 sequence reads: CASSAGRLYYNEQFF. The DNA of the CDR3 is TGTGCCAGCAGTGCGGGGAGGCTCTACTACAATGAGCAGTTCTTC. V gene TRBV2 combines with J gene TRBJ2-1; a weak D match, TRBD2 (6 bases). The germline CDR1 and CDR2 sequences are SNHLY and FYNNEI. The CDR3 covers 15 residues. The V end lost 4 bases, the J end lost 3 bases, and 13 bases lay between the germline ends.

Points on this clonotype: A read error is possible here, since a much larger clone lies one base away. The genes are TRBV15 and TRBJ1-2; D gene unclear. This CDR3 is 15 amino acids long. The germline V gene encodes CDR1 LNHNV and CDR2 YYDKDF (reference sequence). The CDR3 DNA is TGTGCCATCAGCGACTCCCTATGGACTAACTATGGCTACACCTTC. Its protein product is CAISDSLWTNYGYTF.

This clonotype was counted many times. V usage is TRBV5-1 and J usage is TRBJ2-7; TRBD1 agrees at 8 bases. CDR1 and CDR2 from the germline V gene are SGHRS and YFSETQ. This CDR3 is 14 amino acids long. V dropped 3 bases and J dropped 1; count of bases not matched to a gene: 3. The CDR3 reads CASSYDRGSYEQYF. Here the CDR3 DNA reads TGCGCCAGCAGCTACGACAGGGGTTCCTACGAGCAGTACTTC. The complete variable domain, with remaining parts taken from reference TRBV5-1 and TRBJ2-7, reads KAGVTQTPRYLIKTRGQQVTLSCSPISGHRSVSWYQQTPGQGLQFLFEYFSETQRNKGNFPGRFSGRQFSNSRSEMNVSTLELGDSALYLCASSYDRGSYEQYFGPGTRLTVT.

The chain links TRBV20-1 to TRBJ2-3; 8 bases are a match to TRBD1. V trimming: 3 bases; J trimming: 3 bases; junction bases outside the gene matches: 8. The CDR3 is made up of 15 amino acids. Germline V CDR1 and CDR2: DFQATT, SNEGSKA (reference sequence). CDR3 in DNA: TGCAGTGCTAGGCATGAGACAGGGGTTACAGATACGCAGTATTTT. It is translated as CSARHETGVTDTQYF.

A single count supports this clonotype. The chain uses TRBV20-1 and TRBJ2-1; 13 nucleotides align to TRBD2. The CDR3 has 12 residues. The J segment lost 15 bases and the V segment lost 6 bases, leaving 8 bases of the junction unmatched. Looked up from germline, CDR1 is DFQATT and CDR2 is SNEGSKA (reference sequence). CDR3 region: CSARLAGGDRFF. CDR3 nucleotides: TGCAGTGCCCGACTAGCGGGGGGCGATCGGTTCTTC.